Sequencing of this TCR beta chain was carried out in a study of shared clonotypes between healthy human individuals. Germline lookup yields CDR1 SGHNT and CDR2 YYREEE (reference sequence). V lost 0 bases, J lost 9 bases, and 7 bases lay in between. This CDR3 region has 12 residues. The naive CD8 population came from CD45RO-negative cells selected for CCR7, without terminally differentiated effector memory CD45RA+ cells. The method was immunoSEQ multiplex PCR; TCRdb's version includes in-frame clones alone and lacks a portion of them. The table includes 650,000 to 800,000 clones, 92% detected once. The table lists this clone with a count of one.

V usage is TRBV5-4 and J usage is TRBJ2-1; no clear D gene. The sample was naive CD8+ T cells sorted from blood. This receptor was obtained from a man under 40 in good health. The CDR3 spells CASSLAQVEQFF. CDR3 bases: TGTGCCAGCAGCTTGGCGCAGGTTGAGCAGTTCTTC.